These 21 T cell receptor beta chains were all obtained from the same sample, sequenced in a study of T cells in Graves' hyperthyroidism and ophthalmopathy. Using RNA transcripts as the source, TCR beta CDR3 regions were amplified. HTBI primers were used for first-round RT-PCR of the TCR CDR3. Via MiXCR, TCRdb re-called the multiplex PCR reads, giving one row per CDR3 protein. The sample has roughly 560,000 distinct CDR3 sequences; about 15% are singletons. Sequencing was done on a sample of blood. The source of these receptors is a woman in her thirties or forties with Graves' ophthalmopathy.

This clonotype was counted between two and nine times. The CDR3: CASSWLEGTDTQYF. The CDR3 coding sequence is TGTGCCAGCAGTTGGTTGGAGGGTACAGATACGCAGTATTTT. The chain joins TRBV6-5 to TRBJ2-3; D is perhaps TRBD2 (6 bases). Between the trimmed V and J ends, which lost 4 bases and 3 bases, there was a span of 11 bases. Germline V gene sequence: CDR1 MNHEY, CDR2 SVGAGI. The CDR3 consists of 14 residues.

This clonotype was recorded a few times. The chain joins TRBV7-3 to TRBJ1-1, with 9 bases that match TRBD1. V lost 5 bases to trimming and J lost 3 bases; unmatched junction nucleotides: 7. CDR1 is SGHTA and CDR2 is FQGTGA in the germline V gene. The CDR3 is 15 residues long. The CDR3 DNA reads TGTGCCAGCAGCGCGGGGGACAGGGAGTACACTGAAGCTTTCTTT. Its protein is CASSAGDREYTEAFF.

This clonotype was observed at least ten times. The rearrangement links TRBV11-1 to TRBJ2-5, with TRBD1 identical over 8 bases. The germline gives CDR1 SGHAT, CDR2 FQDESV (reference sequence). The trim removed 5 bases at V and 0 bases at J, leaving 11 bases unmatched. The CDR3 sequence is 17 residues long. CDR3 sequence (DNA): TGTGCCAGCAGCGCACCAACCGGGGACAGGAACCAAGAGACCCAGTACTTC. It encodes CASSAPTGDRNQETQYF.

The chain uses TRBV11-2 and TRBJ2-2; D perhaps matches TRBD1 (6 bases). In germline, CDR1 is SGHAT, CDR2 FQNNGV. The V and J ends lost 0 bases and 1 base respectively, with 12 bases between them. The CDR3 spans 17 residues. As DNA, the CDR3 is TGTGCCAGCAGCTTAGATCAATGGACAGTGAACACCGGGGAGCTGTTTTTT. This sequence encodes CASSLDQWTVNTGELFF.

This clonotype was counted at least ten times. CDR3 DNA sequence: TGTGCCAGCAGCGGGACTAGCGGGAGGGCGAACGGGGAGCTGTTTTTT. Translation: CASSGTSGRANGELFF. The gene calls are TRBV28 and TRBJ2-2; TRBD2 matches at 16 bases. Trimming at V came to 6 bases and at J to 7 bases, leaving 5 bases not matched to a gene. The germline CDR1 and CDR2 sequences are MDHEN and SYDVKM. This CDR3 has 16 residues.

This clonotype appeared many times. The rearrangement links TRBV6-2 or TRBV6-3 to TRBJ1-5; 9 bases fit TRBD1. The CDR3 length is 17 residues. V was pared by 10 bases and J by 7 bases, with 20 bases of the junction left unmatched. The germline gives CDR1 MNHEY, CDR2 SVGEGT. CDR3 nucleotides: TGTGCCACCTCGGATGACATTGTGGGGACAGGGAACCAGCCCCAGCATTTT. Its translation: CATSDDIVGTGNQPQHF.

This rearrangement joins TRBV28 to TRBJ2-5; 8 bases map to TRBD2. V was clipped by 10 bases and J by 5 bases; unmatched bases: 12. Looked up from germline, CDR1 is MDHEN and CDR2 is SYDVKM. The CDR3 is made up of 14 amino acids. The DNA of the CDR3 is TGTGCCACCGACAAGCAGGGACTAGACGAGACCCAGTACTTC. Translation gives CATDKQGLDETQYF.

This rearrangement joins TRBV20-1 to TRBJ2-5; the D gene could be TRBD1 or TRBD2 (5 bases each). CDR1 is DFQATT and CDR2 is SNEGSKA in the germline V gene (reference sequence). The length of the CDR3 is 17 residues. Trimming stripped 0 bases from V and 1 base from J, with 18 bases between. CDR3 nucleotide sequence: TGCAGTGCTAGAGATAGCCGCTCCGGGACCGTCCAAGAGACCCAGTACTTC. Amino acid sequence: CSARDSRSGTVQETQYF.

This clonotype has more than one count but fewer than ten. This sequence joins TRBV5-1 and TRBJ2-7; TRBD1 might be the D (6 bases). There are 14 residues in the CDR3. Trimming removed 1 base at V and 4 bases at J, with 12 bases between. Germline CDR1 reads SGHRS; CDR2 reads YFSETQ. The CDR3 sequence is CASSLLGAGYEQYF. CDR3 DNA: TGCGCCAGCAGCTTGTTGGGGGCAGGGTACGAGCAGTACTTC.

This clonotype was recorded a few times. The genes are TRBV6-1 and TRBJ1-3; D is unclear. Trimming shortened V by 5 bases and J by 0 bases, and 8 bases separated the two germline ends. This CDR3 is built from 14 residues. Per the germline V gene, CDR1 is MNHNS and CDR2 is SASEGT. As DNA, the CDR3 is TGTGCCAGCAGTCGAGTGGGCTCTGGAAACACCATATATTTT. Its translation: CASSRVGSGNTIYF.

This clonotype was recorded many times. The chain has TRBV2 and TRBJ1-1; no firm D call. Trimming pared 4 bases from V and 3 bases from J, leaving 9 bases between. The CDR3 has 13 residues. Germline CDR1 and CDR2: SNHLY and FYNNEI. The CDR3 nucleotides are TGTGCCAGCAGTGTCGGTTCCCACACTGAAGCTTTCTTT. It encodes CASSVGSHTEAFF.

There are many counts of this clonotype. The chain uses TRBV11-3 and TRBJ2-7; unclear D gene. The ends were cut back, 1 base at V and 3 bases at J, with 13 bases in the middle. CDR1 and CDR2 from the germline V gene are SGHNT and YENEEA. The CDR3 covers 15 residues. DNA for the CDR3: TGTGCCAGCAGCTTAGGCACCGTAAGCATCTACGAGCAGTACTTC. The encoded protein is CASSLGTVSIYEQYF.

This clonotype was recorded many times. The chain uses TRBV7-8 and TRBJ2-5; tentative D call: TRBD2 (5 bases). Germline V lookup: CDR1 SGHVS, CDR2 FQNEAQ. Trimming removed 5 bases at V and 4 bases at J, with 17 bases between. This CDR3 contains 15 residues. This chain's CDR3 is CASSPYVGEGETQYF. CDR3 nucleotide sequence: TGTGCCAGCAGCCCTTATGTGGGAGAAGGAGAGACCCAGTACTTC.

This clonotype was detected ten times or more. The V and J genes are TRBV28 and TRBJ2-7; the D is unclear. The germline gives CDR1 MDHEN, CDR2 SYDVKM. The CDR3 extends over 14 amino acids. Trimming removed 4 bases at V and 2 bases at J, with 12 bases between. CDR3 region: CASSSPLDAYEQYF. Here the CDR3 DNA reads TGTGCCAGCAGTTCCCCCTTGGATGCCTACGAGCAGTACTTC.

This clonotype came up many times. This chain uses TRBV4-1 with TRBJ2-5; 7 bases match TRBD1. Germline V gene lookup returns CDR1 MGHRA and CDR2 YSYEKL. CDR3 size: 17 residues. V lost 0 bases to trimming and J lost 2 bases; unmatched junction nucleotides: 9. The CDR3 loop is CASSQDPGQARQETQYF. CDR3 nucleotides: TGCGCCAGCAGCCAAGATCCCGGACAGGCACGTCAAGAGACCCAGTACTTC.

This clonotype was counted between two and nine times. This chain links TRBV20-1 with TRBJ2-1, with unresolved D. Germline V gives CDR1 DFQATT, CDR2 SNEGSKA (reference sequence). V lost 6 bases and J 1 base, leaving 13 bases between the germline ends. The CDR3 is made up of 14 amino acids. The CDR3 sequence: CSAIGKPSYNEQFF. In nucleotides, the CDR3 is TGCAGTGCCATTGGGAAGCCTTCCTACAATGAGCAGTTCTTC.

The rearrangement joins TRBV28 to TRBJ2-7; possibly TRBD1 for D (6 bases). There are 15 residues in the CDR3. CDR1 is MDHEN and CDR2 is SYDVKM in the germline V gene. Trimming cost V 4 bases and J 2 bases, with 15 bases left between them. This chain's CDR3 is CASSSAGAFPYEQYF. The CDR3 nucleotides are TGTGCCAGCAGTTCCGCAGGGGCTTTCCCCTACGAGCAGTACTTC.

This clonotype was counted ten times or more. The chain recombines TRBV19 with TRBJ1-2, with no clear D. Trimming removed 9 bases at V and 1 base at J, with 12 bases between. This CDR3 spans 13 amino acids. Germline-derived CDR1 and CDR2 are LNHDA and SQIVND (reference sequence). CDR3 loop: CASTVGYNYGYTF. CDR3 in DNA: TGTGCCAGCACAGTCGGGTATAACTATGGCTACACCTTC.

This clonotype was observed a few times. The V call is TRBV6-1, the J call TRBJ1-2, with 10 bases matching TRBD1. CDR3 length equals 16 residues. Germline values: CDR1 MNHNS, CDR2 SASEGT. The junction had 7 bases not matched to a gene; V was cut back by 6 bases and J by 0 bases. Written as DNA, the CDR3 is TGTGCCAGCAGCGACAGGGGGCGAGTAGCTAACTATGGCTACACCTTC. Translation gives CASSDRGRVANYGYTF.

This clonotype was seen ten or more times. At one boundary the junction diverges from the germline segment, which might be a read error. The V call is TRBV28, the J call TRBJ1-5; no clear D. This CDR3 region has 13 residues. CDR1 is MDHEN, CDR2 SYDVKM, per germline. In DNA, the CDR3 is TGCGCCAGCAGCGGTGGGGGCAATCAGCCCCAGCATTTT. Its protein product is CASSGGGNQPQHF.

The sample holds many counts of this clonotype. CDR3 sequence: CATKDRGNTEAFF. CDR3 bases: TGTGCCACCAAGGACAGGGGGAATACTGAAGCTTTCTTT. V gene TRBV24-1 combines with J gene TRBJ1-1, with 10 nucleotides matching TRBD1. The CDR3 covers 13 residues. Germline V lookup: CDR1 KGHDR, CDR2 SFDVKD. V shed 8 bases, J shed 5 bases, and the junction held 4 bases outside the gene matches.